Shown below are 24 T cell receptor beta chains from a single sample sequenced in a study of monozygotic twins with inflammatory bowel disease. TCRdb reworked the 5' RACE reads into one entry per CDR3 protein, no DNA. The listing records over 150,000 distinct CDR3 sequences. The sequencing input was blood. The receptors originated from a human donor with ulcerative colitis or Crohn's disease, or a healthy co-twin of an affected twin (not recorded which).

The chain recombines TRBV7-2 with TRBJ1-1; the TCRdb call, TRBD1, lacks DNA for checking. This CDR3 is built from 16 residues. Germline values: CDR1 SGHTA, CDR2 FQGNSA. The CDR3 here is CASSRGPGQGGTEAFF.

This chain joins TRBV4-2 and TRBJ2-6; TCRdb returns TRBD2, unconfirmable since there is no DNA. Germline V gene data show CDR1 as LGHNA and CDR2 as YNFKEQ. The length of the CDR3 is 19 residues. The chain's CDR3 is CASSHHGLAGTSGANVLTF.

The chain recombines TRBV25-1 with TRBJ2-7; the TCRdb D gene call, TRBD2, has no DNA to confirm it. Germline lookup yields CDR1 MGHDK and CDR2 SYGVNS. This CDR3 contains 15 residues. This CDR3 is CASSERGAQGYEQYF.

The chain couples TRBV19 to TRBJ2-7; TCRdb calls TRBD1, which cannot be checked without DNA. The CDR3 length is 15 residues. Germline loops: CDR1 LNHDA, CDR2 SQIVND (reference sequence). CDR3 region: CASSALDREPYEQYF.

V gene TRBV19 combines with J gene TRBJ1-5; as DNA is missing, the TRBD1 call by TCRdb cannot be tested. The CDR3 has 13 residues. Germline V gives CDR1 LNHDA, CDR2 SQIVND (reference sequence). The CDR3 sequence: CASTGQLNQPQHF. The full variable domain, rest sourced from reference TRBV19 and TRBJ1-5, is DGGITQSPKYLFRKEGQNVTLSCEQNLNHDAMYWYRQDPGQGLRLIYYSQIVNDFQKGDIAEGYSVSREKKESFPLTVTSAQKNPTAFYLCASTGQLNQPQHFGDGTRLSIL.

V and J are TRBV9 and TRBJ2-7; with no DNA, the TCRdb D assignment of TRBD1 cannot be verified. CDR3 length: 14 amino acids. Per the germline V gene, CDR1 is SGDLS and CDR2 is YYNGEE. CDR3 amino acids: CASSVGTLAYEQYF.

The rearrangement links TRBV24-1 to TRBJ1-4. Germline V gene data show CDR1 as KGHDR and CDR2 as SFDVKD. The CDR3 contains 15 residues. CDR3 in amino acids: CATSATESTNEKLFF.

This chain connects TRBV30 to TRBJ2-1; TCRdb picks TRBD2, but there is no DNA to check that call. Germline V gene sequence: CDR1 GTSNPN, CDR2 SVGIG (reference sequence). This CDR3 region has 13 residues. CDR3 in amino acids: CAWREGTSIEQFF.

This chain links TRBV29-1 with TRBJ1-1; the TCRdb call, TRBD1, lacks DNA for checking. Germline values: CDR1 SQVTM, CDR2 ANQGSEA. The CDR3 covers 13 residues. The CDR3 spells CSFTLSRGTEAFF.

V gene TRBV5-1 combines with J gene TRBJ2-5; TCRdb lists TRBD2, though no DNA is available to test this call. From germline, CDR1 is SGHRS and CDR2 YFSETQ. The CDR3 runs 13 residues. The CDR3 spells CASSPGLAETLYF.

The chain couples TRBV6-2 or TRBV6-3 to TRBJ1-1. From germline, CDR1 is MNHEY and CDR2 SVGEGT. CDR3 length equals 13 residues. Here the CDR3 reads CASSYKENTEAFF.

The gene calls are TRBV25-1 and TRBJ2-3; checking the TCRdb D call of TRBD2 is not possible without DNA. The CDR3 spans 18 residues. Germline lookup yields CDR1 MGHDK and CDR2 SYGVNS. The CDR3 sequence is CASSESRGSGTRTDTQYF.

Here the CDR3 reads CASSELRNYGQDQQETQYF. The chain has TRBV6-1 and TRBJ2-5; lacking DNA, the TRBD1 call made by TCRdb goes unchecked. Germline assignment: CDR1 MNHNS and CDR2 SASEGT. The CDR3 consists of 19 residues.

The chain uses TRBV13 and TRBJ2-7. Germline CDR1 PRHDT, CDR2 FYEKMQ (reference sequence). The CDR3 covers 14 residues. CDR3 region: CASSSNLEPYEQYF.

The CDR3 region is CASSLRTSGSGVQFF. The genes are TRBV11-3 and TRBJ2-1; TCRdb lists TRBD2, though no DNA is available to test this call. Germline CDR1 is SGHNT and CDR2 is YENEEA. This CDR3 comprises 15 residues.

The chain joins TRBV5-1 to TRBJ1-1; TCRdb indicates TRBD1, and absent DNA this call remains unverified. This CDR3 has 14 residues. Germline-derived CDR1 and CDR2 are SGHRS and YFSETQ. This chain's CDR3 is CASSRTEGATEAFF. The variable domain in full, with the rest retrieved from reference TRBV5-1 and TRBJ1-1, is KAGVTQTPRYLIKTRGQQVTLSCSPISGHRSVSWYQQTPGQGLQFLFEYFSETQRNKGNFPGRFSGRQFSNSRSEMNVSTLELGDSALYLCASSRTEGATEAFFGQGTRLTVV.

The rearrangement joins TRBV20-1 to TRBJ1-4. CDR1 and CDR2 from the germline V gene are DFQATT and SNEGSKA (reference sequence). The CDR3 sequence is 12 residues long. The CDR3 protein is CSAGGSGEKLFF.

The chain is built from TRBV6-2 or TRBV6-3 and TRBJ1-2. The germline V gene has CDR1 MNHEY and CDR2 SVGEGT. The CDR3 totals 13 residues. This chain's CDR3 is CASRSTDNYGYTF.

The chain couples TRBV20-1 to TRBJ2-3; TCRdb's D gene call, TRBD2, goes unchecked for lack of DNA. The CDR3 extends over 14 amino acids. The germline V gene encodes CDR1 DFQATT and CDR2 SNEGSKA (reference sequence). CDR3 residues: CSAGMARAQDTQYF.

This chain connects TRBV19 to TRBJ2-1; TCRdb returns TRBD2, unconfirmable since there is no DNA. This CDR3 has 16 amino acids. CDR1 is LNHDA and CDR2 is SQIVND in the germline V gene (reference sequence). The CDR3: CANSVHLAGGHNEQFF.

V gene TRBV20-1 combines with J gene TRBJ1-2. Germline V gene data show CDR1 as DFQATT and CDR2 as SNEGSKA (reference sequence). The CDR3 runs to 13 residues. CDR3 in amino acids: CSAQDTQAGGYTF.

This chain links TRBV28 with TRBJ2-1; TCRdb gives TRBD1 as the D gene, but with no DNA this cannot be confirmed. This CDR3 region has 15 residues. Germline V gene sequence: CDR1 MDHEN, CDR2 SYDVKM. The CDR3 loop reads CASSGGVRDYNEQFF.

This sequence joins TRBV11-3 and TRBJ2-1; the TCRdb call, TRBD1, lacks DNA for checking. Germline CDR1 reads SGHNT; CDR2 reads YENEEA. The CDR3 runs to 14 residues. The CDR3 loop is CASSPAGTLAEQFF.

The chain uses TRBV25-1 and TRBJ1-1; as DNA is missing, the TRBD1 call by TCRdb cannot be tested. The CDR3 length is 14 residues. The germline gives CDR1 MGHDK, CDR2 SYGVNS. The CDR3 spells CASSEGGGGTEAFF.